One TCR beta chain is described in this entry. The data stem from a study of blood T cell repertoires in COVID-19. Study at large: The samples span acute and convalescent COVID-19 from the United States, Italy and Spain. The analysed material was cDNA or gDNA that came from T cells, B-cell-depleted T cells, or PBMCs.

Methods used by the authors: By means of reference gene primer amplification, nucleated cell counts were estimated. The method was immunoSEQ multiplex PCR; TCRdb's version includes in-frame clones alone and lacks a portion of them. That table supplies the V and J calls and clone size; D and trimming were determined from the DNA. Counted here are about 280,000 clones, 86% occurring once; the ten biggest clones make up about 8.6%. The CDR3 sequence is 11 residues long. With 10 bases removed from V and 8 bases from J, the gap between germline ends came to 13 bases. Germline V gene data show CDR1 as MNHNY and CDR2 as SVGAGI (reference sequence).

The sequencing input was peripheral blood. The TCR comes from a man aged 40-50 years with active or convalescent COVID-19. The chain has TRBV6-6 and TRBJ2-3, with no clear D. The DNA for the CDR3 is TGTGCCACCCTACAGTTAGGTACGCAGTATTTT. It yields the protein CATLQLGTQYF.